This TCR beta chain comes out of a study of blood T cell repertoires in COVID-19. CDR3 length equals 14 residues. V gave up 1 base and J gave up 5 bases, with 11 bases separating them. Germline V gene lookup returns CDR1 SGHVS and CDR2 FQNEAQ. Using immunoSEQ multiplex PCR, the repertoire was profiled, and TCRdb retains in-frame clones only, with some absent. The repertoire includes about 320,000 clones, more than 70% of them detected once, and 1.5% to 2% sits in the top ten. Sequencing was done on a sample of peripheral blood. The origin of this receptor is a woman aged 30 to 39 with COVID-19, enrolled during active disease. The rearrangement uses TRBV7-8 and TRBJ2-5; the D is unclear. In DNA form, the CDR3 reads TGTGCCAGCAGCTTAGAGGCCCACGGGGAGACCCAGTACTTC. The encoded protein is CASSLEAHGETQYF.